This entry features one T cell receptor beta chain sequence. Method: immunoSEQ multiplex PCR; TCRdb's copy keeps in-frame clones and lacks some. The table includes around 100,000 clones, 91% detected once. The sample comes from a study of T cell changes during pregnancy in multiple sclerosis. From germline, CDR1 is SGHRS and CDR2 YFSETQ. There are 11 residues in the CDR3. V was pared by 6 bases and J by 6 bases, with 10 bases between. This receptor was taken from a female donor with multiple sclerosis, enrolled in a pregnancy study. Specimen: peripheral blood, collected in the second trimester of pregnancy. V usage is TRBV5-1 and J usage is TRBJ2-7, with a weak D call TRBD2 (6 bases). The CDR3 DNA reads as TGCGCCAGCACGGAGGGGCGCGAGCAGTACTTC. As protein: CASTEGREQYF.